The sequence of this T cell receptor (beta chain) was determined in a study of OX40 agonist ivuxolimab in advanced cancers. Study-level background: Recorded diagnoses for dose-escalation patients were hepatocellular carcinoma, melanoma, renal cell or head and neck cancer.

V was clipped by 1 base and J by 3 bases; unmatched bases: 3. The CDR3 loop spans 15 amino acids. CDR1 is LGHNA and CDR2 is YNFKEQ in the germline V gene. The protocol was immunoSEQ multiplex PCR, while the TCRdb copy is restricted to in-frame clones and leaves out a portion. The sample includes about 46,000 clones, 91% of them seen just once. The J gene is TRBJ2-1, the V gene TRBV4-2, with 7 bases matching TRBD2. Source: CD4+ or CD8+ T cells sorted from blood, taken in a trial of the OX40 agonist ivuxolimab. This TCR was sampled from an adult with an advanced solid tumor such as melanoma, head and neck, liver or kidney cancer. The CDR3, as DNA: TGTGCCAGCAGCCAAGGAAGCGGGGACTACAATGAGCAGTTCTTC. This sequence encodes CASSQGSGDYNEQFF.